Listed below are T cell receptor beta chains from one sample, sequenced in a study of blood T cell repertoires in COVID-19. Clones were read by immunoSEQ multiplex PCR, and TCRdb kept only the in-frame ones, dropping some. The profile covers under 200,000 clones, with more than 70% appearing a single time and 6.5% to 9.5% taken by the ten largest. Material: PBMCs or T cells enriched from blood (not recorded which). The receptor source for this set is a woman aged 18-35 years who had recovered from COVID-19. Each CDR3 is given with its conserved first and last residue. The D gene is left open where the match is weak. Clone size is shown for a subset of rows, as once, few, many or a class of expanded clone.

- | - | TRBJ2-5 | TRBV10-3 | TGTGCCATCAGCGGAGTGGGGAGTCAAGAGACCCAGTACTTC | CAISGVGSQETQYF
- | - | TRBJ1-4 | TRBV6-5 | TGTGCCAGCAGGAGAATGACAACTAATGAAAAACTGTTTTTT | CASRRMTTNEKLFF
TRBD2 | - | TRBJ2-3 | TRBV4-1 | TGCGCCAGCAGCCAAGAAAATTATGGGACCACACGGGGGGCGCAGTATTTT | CASSQENYGTTRGAQYF
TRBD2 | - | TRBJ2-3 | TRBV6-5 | TGTGCCAGCAGAATAGCGGGGGCTATACCTTATACGCAGTATTTT | CASRIAGAIPYTQYF
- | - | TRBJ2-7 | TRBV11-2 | TGTGCCAGCAGCTTCGAGAGGGAGCAGTACTTC | CASSFEREQYF
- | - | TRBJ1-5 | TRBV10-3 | TGTGCCATCAGTGTTCGACAGATTAGCAATCAGCCCCAGCATTTT | CAISVRQISNQPQHF
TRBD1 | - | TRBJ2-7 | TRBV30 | TGTGCCTGGGGACGCACCGGGACAGGCTCCTACGAGCAGTACTTC | CAWGRTGTGSYEQYF
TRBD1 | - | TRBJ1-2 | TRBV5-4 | TGTGCCAGCAGCCCCCAGGCAGGGGGCAGGTTAAACTATGGCTACACCTTC | CASSPQAGGRLNYGYTF
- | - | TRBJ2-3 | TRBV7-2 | TGTGCCAGCAGCCCGCAGGGCGGTCCAGATACGCAGTATTTT | CASSPQGGPDTQYF
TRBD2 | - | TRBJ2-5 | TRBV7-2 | TGTGCCAGCAGCTTAGTGGGGACTAGCGGGGGGGAGACCCAGTACTTC | CASSLVGTSGGETQYF
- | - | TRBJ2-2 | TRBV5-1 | TGCGCCAGCAGCTCAGGGATTACCGGGGAGCTGTTTTTT | CASSSGITGELFF
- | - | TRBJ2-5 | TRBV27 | TGTGCCAGCAGTTTACCCGGACAGAAAGAGACCCAGTACTTC | CASSLPGQKETQYF
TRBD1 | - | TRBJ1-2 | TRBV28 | TGTGCCAGCAGTGGGGGGGACAGGAGATCTTTCTATGGCTACACCTTC | CASSGGDRRSFYGYTF
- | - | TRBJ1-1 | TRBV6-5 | TGTGCCAGCAGTTACTCTGCCCGGGCTGAAGCTTTCTTT | CASSYSARAEAFF
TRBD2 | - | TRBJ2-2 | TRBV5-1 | TGCGCCAGCTCCCCCCGAGTAGCGGGGGGGCAAGCGAACACCGGGGAGCTGTTTTTT | CASSPRVAGGQANTGELFF
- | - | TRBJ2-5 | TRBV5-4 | TGTGCCAGCAGCGAACAGGGTTTAGAGACCCAGTACTTC | CASSEQGLETQYF
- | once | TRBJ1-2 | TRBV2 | TGTGCCCCCAGGGAACAATCCTTC | CAPREQSF
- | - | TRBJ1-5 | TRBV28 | TGTGCCAGCAGTTTAGTAATACCGGGGGGCCCGCCCCGTCAGCCCCAGCATTTT | CASSLVIPGGPPRQPQHF
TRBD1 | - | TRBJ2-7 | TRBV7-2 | TGTGCCAGCAGCGCCGGACAGGAGCCCTACGAGCAGTACTTC | CASSAGQEPYEQYF
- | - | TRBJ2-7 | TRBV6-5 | TGTGCCAGCAGTCCTACGTCGGAGGGATCGGGGCACTTC | CASSPTSEGSGHF
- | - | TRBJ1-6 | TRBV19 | TGTGCCAGTAGTATCCGTCCAGGGGTGATATCCTCCTATAATTCACCCCTCCACTTT | CASSIRPGVISSYNSPLHF
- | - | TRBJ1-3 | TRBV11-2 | TGTGCCAGCAGCTTAGATCTAGTCAACACCATATATTTT | CASSLDLVNTIYF
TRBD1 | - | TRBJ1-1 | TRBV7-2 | TGTGCCAGCAGCCCCACAGGGGGCGCAAGGGAAGCTTTCTTT | CASSPTGGAREAFF
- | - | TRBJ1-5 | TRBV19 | TGTGCCAGTAGTATACAGGGTAAGCAGCCCCAGCATTTT | CASSIQGKQPQHF
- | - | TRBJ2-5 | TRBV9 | TGTGCCAGCAGCGTGACTAGAATGGGTGAGACCCAGTACTTC | CASSVTRMGETQYF
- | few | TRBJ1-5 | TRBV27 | TGTGCCAGCAGTTTAAGGGGTCAGCCCCAGCATTTT | CASSLRGQPQHF
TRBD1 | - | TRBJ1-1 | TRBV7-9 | TGTGCCAGCAGCCCGGGGACAGGAGGCTTGAACACTGAAGCTTTCTTT | CASSPGTGGLNTEAFF
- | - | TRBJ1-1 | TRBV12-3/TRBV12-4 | TGTGCCAGCAGTTTTTCCCCTTATACTGAAGCTTTCTTT | CASSFSPYTEAFF
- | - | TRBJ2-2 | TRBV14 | TGTGCCAGCAGCCAAAACAGGGCCTCGAACACCGGGGAGCTGTTTTTT | CASSQNRASNTGELFF
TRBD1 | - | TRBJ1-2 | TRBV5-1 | TGCGCCAGCAGCTTGGATTATCGGGGACAGAGTGCTGGCTACACCTTC | CASSLDYRGQSAGYTF
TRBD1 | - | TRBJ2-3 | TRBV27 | TGTGCCAGCAGCCCAGGGACAGGGGCGTCATATTTT | CASSPGTGASYF
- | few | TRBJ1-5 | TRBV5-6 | TGTGCCAGCGGGCGGAGGGGTAGTAGCAATCAGCCCCAGCATTTT | CASGRRGSSNQPQHF
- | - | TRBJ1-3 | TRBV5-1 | TGCGCCAGCAGCCCGGGACTTACCTCTGGAAACACCATATATTTT | CASSPGLTSGNTIYF